This TCR beta chain was found in a study of T cells in Graves' hyperthyroidism and ophthalmopathy. V shed 1 base and J 1 base; nucleotides not matched to a gene: 9. The CDR3 totals 19 residues. CDR1 LNHNV and CDR2 YYDKDF come from the germline V gene (reference sequence). TCR beta CDR3 sequences were amplified from RNA transcripts. The study used the HTBI primer set for a first-round RT-PCR of the TCR CDR3. In TCRdb, the multiplex PCR reads were re-called with MiXCR into one record per CDR3 protein. In the table there are 350,000 or so distinct CDR3 sequences, around 18% of which are singletons. In this sample, this clonotype turned up many times.

This clonotype was sampled from a woman in her thirties or forties with Graves' ophthalmopathy. V usage is TRBV15 and J usage is TRBJ2-4; TRBD2 matches 11 bases. What was sequenced was blood. CDR3 loop: CATSRGELAGAPAKNIQYF. The CDR3 nucleotides are TGTGCCACCAGCAGAGGGGAACTAGCGGGAGCCCCGGCCAAAAACATTCAGTACTTC.